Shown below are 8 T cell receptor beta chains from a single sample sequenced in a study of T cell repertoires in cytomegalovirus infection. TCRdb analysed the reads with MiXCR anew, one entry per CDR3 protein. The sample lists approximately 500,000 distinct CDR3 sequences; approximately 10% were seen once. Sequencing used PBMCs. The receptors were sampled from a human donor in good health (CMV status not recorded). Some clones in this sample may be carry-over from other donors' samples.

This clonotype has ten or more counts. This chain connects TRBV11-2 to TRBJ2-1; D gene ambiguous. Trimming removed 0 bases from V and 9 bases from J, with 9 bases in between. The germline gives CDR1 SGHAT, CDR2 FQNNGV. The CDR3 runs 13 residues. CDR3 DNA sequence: TGTGCCAGCAGCTTAGACTCAAGCTCTGAGCAGTTCTTC. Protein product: CASSLDSSSEQFF. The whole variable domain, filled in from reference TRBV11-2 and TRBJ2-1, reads EAGVAQSPRYKIIEKRQSVAFWCNPISGHATLYWYQQILGQGPKLLIQFQNNGVVDDSQLPKDRFSAERLKGVDSTLKIQPAKLEDSAVYLCASSLDSSSEQFFGPGTRLTVL.

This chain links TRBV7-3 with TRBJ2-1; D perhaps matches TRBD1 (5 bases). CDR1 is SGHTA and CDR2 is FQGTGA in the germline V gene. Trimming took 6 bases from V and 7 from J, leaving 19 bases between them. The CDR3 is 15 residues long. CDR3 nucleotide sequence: TGTGCCAGCAGTTTCCCAGGGCTAGGGGAAAATGAGCAGTTCTTC. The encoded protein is CASSFPGLGENEQFF.

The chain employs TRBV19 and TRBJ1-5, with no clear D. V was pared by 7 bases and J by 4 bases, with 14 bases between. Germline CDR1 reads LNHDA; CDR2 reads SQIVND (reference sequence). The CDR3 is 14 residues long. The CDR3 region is CASTLGRTNQPQHF. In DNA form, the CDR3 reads TGTGCCAGTACCCTCGGACGGACGAATCAGCCCCAGCATTTT.

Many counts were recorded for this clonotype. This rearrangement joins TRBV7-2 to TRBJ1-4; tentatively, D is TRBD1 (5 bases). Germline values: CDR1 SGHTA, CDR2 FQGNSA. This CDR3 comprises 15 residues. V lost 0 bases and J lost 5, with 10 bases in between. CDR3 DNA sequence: TGTGCCAGCAGCTTAGCTCTGGGGGGGAATGAAAAACTGTTTTTT. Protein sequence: CASSLALGGNEKLFF.

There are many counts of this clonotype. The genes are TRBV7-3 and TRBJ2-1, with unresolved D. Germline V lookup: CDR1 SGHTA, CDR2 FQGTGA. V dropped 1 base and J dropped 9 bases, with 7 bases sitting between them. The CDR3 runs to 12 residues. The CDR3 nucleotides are TGTGCCAGCAGCTTAAAGGATGGTGAGCAGTTCTTC. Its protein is CASSLKDGEQFF.

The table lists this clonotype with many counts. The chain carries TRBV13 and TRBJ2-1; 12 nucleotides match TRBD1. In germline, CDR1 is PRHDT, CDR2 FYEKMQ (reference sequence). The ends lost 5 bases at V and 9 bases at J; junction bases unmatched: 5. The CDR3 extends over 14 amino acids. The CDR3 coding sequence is TGTGCCAGCAGCCCAGGGACAGGGGGCAGTGAGCAGTTCTTC. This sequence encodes CASSPGTGGSEQFF. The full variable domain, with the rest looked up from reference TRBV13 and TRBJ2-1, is AAGVIQSPRHLIKEKRETATLKCYPIPRHDTVYWYQQGPGQDPQFLISFYEKMQSDKGSIPDRFSAQQFSDYHSELNMSSLELGDSALYFCASSPGTGGSEQFFGPGTRLTVL.

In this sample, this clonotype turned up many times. The CDR3, as DNA: TGTGCCAGCAGTTATGGAGGTGTGGCGAATTCACCCCTCCACTTT. This sequence encodes CASSYGGVANSPLHF. V gene TRBV12-3 or TRBV12-4 combines with J gene TRBJ1-6; D ambiguous. The CDR3 loop spans 15 amino acids. The V end lost 4 bases, the J end lost 7 bases, and 14 bases lay between the germline ends.

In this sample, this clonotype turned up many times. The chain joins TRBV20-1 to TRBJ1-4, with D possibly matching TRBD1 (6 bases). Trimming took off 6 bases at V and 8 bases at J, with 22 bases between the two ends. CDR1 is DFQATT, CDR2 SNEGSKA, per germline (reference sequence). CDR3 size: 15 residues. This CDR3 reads CSAEGPAPRGEKLFF. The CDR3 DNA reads TGCAGTGCGGAGGGGCCGGCGCCCAGGGGAGAAAAACTGTTTTTT.